This T cell receptor beta chain derives from a study of draining lymph node invasion in breast cancer (TCRdb year 2020). General notes on the study: Nodal metastasis was diagnosed by histology and cytokeratin immunohistochemistry, and confirmation was obtained by EpCAM/CD45 flow cytometry. A separate targeted assay used bulk TCR-beta CDR3 sequencing to compare sorted memory regulatory T cells with memory conventional CD4 T cells across breast cancer tissues. From each patient, matched non-invaded and tumor-invaded tumor-draining lymph nodes and the primary tumor were collected, and both Treg and Tconv subsets were profiled. The separate targeted TCR sequencing covered lymph nodes from roughly five patients, with primary tumors sequenced for three of those patients. Results and caveats for the whole study, not just this receptor: Tracking of the top-100 tumor clones could be carried out in just a couple of patients. In the targeted TCR-seq data, Tregs appeared more clonally expanded than Tconvs in all tissues, and both subsets were less diverse in tumor than lymph nodes. Some of the top 100 tumor clones were detected in invaded and non-invaded nodes, suggesting recirculation between tumor and draining nodes. The data could not determine whether Treg conversion took place in a particular organ or whether converted Tregs recirculated between nodes and tumor. TCRs shared between the Treg and Tconv subsets were viewed as suggestive of, but not proof of, a common clonal origin. In each tissue, about 14-22% of Treg TCRs were also present in Tconvs, a finding interpreted as suggesting peripheral induction of Tregs.

CD4+ CD45RA- CD25high cells were sorted as memory regulatory T cells. Whether a tumor-draining lymph node counted as invaded or non-invaded depended on the presence or absence of metastatic tumor cells. Before staining and sorting, a Miltenyi Pan T Cell isolation kit was used to pre-enrich the T cells. Immunohistochemistry for estrogen receptor, progesterone receptor, HER2 and Ki-67 was used to characterize primary tumors. Fresh surgical tissue was processed within a few hours after surgery by cutting into small fragments. The tissue fragments were digested enzymatically for roughly 20 minutes with Liberase TL plus DNase and were then passed through a 40-micrometer strainer. After DAPI live/dead staining, sorting was performed on a BD FACS Aria II with roughly 96-99% purity. Sorted cells were lysed in TCL buffer and RNA was purified with a Norgen Single Cell RNA purification kit including DNase treatment.

Library prep was done by bulk RNA-seq. Sequencing took place on an Illumina HiSeq 2500. The study's processing was this. In the separate targeted TCR-seq dataset, CDR3 sequences were extracted from raw reads and quantified using MiXCR version 2.1.5 with default parameters. The separate targeted TCR-seq dataset defined each TCR-beta clone by its combination of V gene, J gene and CDR3 sequence. In the separate targeted TCR-seq dataset, clones with fewer than three counts were first removed, after which only the 90% most strongly expressed clones per sample were kept. The separate targeted TCR-seq dataset calculated Treg-Tconv overlap for each tissue as the number of shared clones divided by the total number of Treg clones, multiplied by 100. Clones were called with MiXCR by TCRdb after fastp trimmed the public reads at Q25, and only in-frame beta chains were retained. Rows with one shared CDR3 protein collapse into an entry with the most common genes and DNA. The V and J calls come from TCRdb's annotation, not from the publication. The sample table holds about 2,600 distinct CDR3 sequences, of which less than 70% were seen once. The ten largest account for 2.5% to 3% of the sample.

Sequences MNHNY (CDR1) and SVGAGI (CDR2) are obtained from the germline V gene (reference sequence). The junction carries 9 bases between V and J, which are trimmed by 7 bases and 2 bases respectively. The CDR3, from cysteine to phenylalanine, totals 13 residues. Left in the record is the CDR3 DNA by itself, 39 bases read in frame from the first base. As to this clonotype: Its antigen remains unidentified. Qualities for individual bases were not recorded, and no much larger clone is one base off.

The chain is encoded by TRBV6-6 joined to TRBJ1-5; the D gene identity is not certain. Sequences were obtained from sorted memory Tregs from a lymph node. Sample cell subset or site, as interpreted from the label and publication: CD45RA-negative sorted CD4+ T cells (memory Tconv or effector/memory Treg). The TCR sequence derives from a female donor with luminal breast cancer. The CDR3 protein is CASINSRNQPQHF. In nucleotides, the sequence is TGTGCCAGCATAAACAGCCGCAATCAGCCCCAGCATTTT.